The sequence of this T cell receptor (beta chain) was determined in a study of cytomegalovirus exposure and HLA in healthy donors. Produced via immunoSEQ multiplex PCR; TCRdb's table is partial and in-frame only. The sample lists approximately 170,000 clones; less than 95% were seen once. The CDR3 has 18 residues. V lost 6 bases to trimming and J lost 5 bases; unmatched junction nucleotides: 15. Germline CDR1 reads SNHLY; CDR2 reads FYNNEI. Separation from the roughly 680-subject first cohort characterized the roughly 130-subject validation cohort, to which the donors belonged. Findings of the study overall: Cytomegalovirus status, reportedly, was diagnosed with high specificity and sensitivity by the classifier. A list of roughly 160 TCR beta chains associated with cytomegalovirus was given.

Points on this clone: Its antigen is not identified.

The specimen sequenced was PBMCs. This receptor was identified in a woman between 18 and 29 years old in good health and CMV-seropositive. The chain combines TRBV2 with TRBJ2-1, with 11 bases fitting TRBD2. CDR3 sequence (DNA): TGTGCCAGCAGATGGGACAGACAACTAGCGGGAGCCCACAATGAGCAGTTCTTC. It codes for CASRWDRQLAGAHNEQFF.